This TCR beta chain was documented in a study of blood T cell repertoires in COVID-19 (dated by TCRdb to the early 2020s). About the full investigation: Samples from collaborators originated in the United States, Italy and Spain and spanned both the acute and convalescent phases of COVID-19. The repertoires were released in a freely available public database intended as a resource for research on the immune response to SARS-CoV-2. HLA class I and class II types, where available, came from metadata supplied by the sample provider rather than from assay-based typing. The sample metadata nearly always contained a de-identified subject ID, COVID-19 status, age in years and sex. Samples were obtained from the ongoing ImmuneRACE study (first 160 participants) and from 1,254 subjects provided by 6 global collaborators. The prospective study material was composed of cDNA or gDNA derived from T cells, B-cell-depleted T cells, or PBMCs. Deeply sampled blood TCRbeta repertoires from subjects exposed to, actively infected with, or recovered from COVID-19 were included in the dataset. Study-wide findings and limitations: The amount of clinical and demographic metadata varied by source and participant and was provided uncurated.

The V and J ends are trimmed by 5 bases and 0 bases, leaving 17 bases between them. The CDR3 covers 17 residues, taking in both the cysteine and the phenylalanine. Just CDR3 DNA is preserved here, 51 bases in frame from base 1. Per the germline V gene, LGHNT is the CDR1 and FRNRAP is the CDR2. The immunoSEQ Assay, a bias-controlled multiplex PCR, was used to amplify TCRbeta CDR3 regions from genomic DNA. The published analysis was carried out like this. Nucleated cell counts per sample were estimated from amplification of reference gene primers within the assay. Sequence reads were collapsed and filtered to measure the absolute abundance of every unique TCRbeta CDR3 rearrangement. For each sample, productive Simpson clonality was calculated as the square root of Simpson's diversity index over productive rearrangements. The table was pulled from immuneACCESS by TCRdb, which kept in-frame rearrangements only. Such tables lose some clones; where checked, under half of the loss comes from unresolved V genes, and the rest has no known cause. That table gives V, J and clone size, and the DNA gave D and trimming. For this sample the table gives fewer than 200,000 clones, of which roughly 85% were detected only once. 20% to 25% of the sample is held by the ten biggest clonotypes.

Concerning this clone: What antigen it recognizes has not been identified. Per-nucleotide qualities are absent, and no much larger clonotype sits a single base away.

Each collaborating institution followed its own protocols to collect whole blood in K2EDTA tubes. For TCRbeta analysis, collaborators shipped samples in one of three forms: frozen whole blood, isolated PBMCs, or DNA extracted from either of those sample types. The sample taken for sequencing was peripheral blood. This TCR was recovered from a man in his sixties with active or convalescent COVID-19. Recombination joined TRBV12-5 with TRBJ1-3; D gene: possibly TRBD1, on 5 matching bases. The DNA sequence is as follows: TGTGCTAGTGGTCCGGCGGAGGGGTTTAGCTCTGGAAACACCATATATTTT. This codes for CASGPAEGFSSGNTIYF. Full variable domain (CDR3 extended with the reference TRBV12-5 and TRBJ1-3 proteins): DARVTQTPRHKVTEMGQEVTMRCQPILGHNTVFWYRQTMMQGLELLAYFRNRAPLDDSGMPKDRFSAEMPDATLATLKIQPSEPRDSAVYFCASGPAEGFSSGNTIYFGEGSWLTVV.